This T cell receptor beta chain was captured in a study of blood T cell repertoires in COVID-19. At the level of the study: The analysed material was cDNA or gDNA that came from T cells, B-cell-depleted T cells, or PBMCs.

The CDR3 is 13 residues long. V was trimmed by 4 bases and J by 2 bases, leaving 8 bases between them. CDR1 is SNHLY and CDR2 is FYNNEI in the germline V gene. This clone was counted at least ten times. The assay was immunoSEQ multiplex PCR, and TCRdb's table has in-frame clones only and misses some. Here the sample spans approximately 120,000 clones, roughly 72% being singletons. The chain employs TRBV2 and TRBJ1-2; no reliable D call. What was sequenced was peripheral blood. The receptor's source is a man aged 60 to 75 with acute or convalescent COVID-19. CDR3 in DNA: TGTGCCAGCAGTGTGGCGGGGAACTATGGCTACACCTTC. As protein: CASSVAGNYGYTF.